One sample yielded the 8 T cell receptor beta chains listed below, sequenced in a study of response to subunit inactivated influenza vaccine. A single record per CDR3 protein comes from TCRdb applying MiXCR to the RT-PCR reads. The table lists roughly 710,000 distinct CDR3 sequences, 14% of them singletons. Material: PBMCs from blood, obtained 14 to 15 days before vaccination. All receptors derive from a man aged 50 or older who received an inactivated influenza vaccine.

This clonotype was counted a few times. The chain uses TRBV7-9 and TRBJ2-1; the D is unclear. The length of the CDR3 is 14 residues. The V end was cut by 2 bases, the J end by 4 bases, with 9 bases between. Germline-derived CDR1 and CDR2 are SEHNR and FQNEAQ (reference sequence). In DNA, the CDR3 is TGTGCCAGCAGCTTAAGGACGCCTTACAATGAGCAGTTCTTC. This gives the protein CASSLRTPYNEQFF.

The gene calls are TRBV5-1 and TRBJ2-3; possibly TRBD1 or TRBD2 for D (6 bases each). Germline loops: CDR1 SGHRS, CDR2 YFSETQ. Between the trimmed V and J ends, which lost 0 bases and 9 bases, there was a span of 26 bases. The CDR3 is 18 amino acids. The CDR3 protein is CASSLAGKGQGTDGTQYF. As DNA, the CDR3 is TGCGCCAGCAGCTTGGCCGGAAAGGGGCAGGGGACTGACGGAACGCAGTATTTT.

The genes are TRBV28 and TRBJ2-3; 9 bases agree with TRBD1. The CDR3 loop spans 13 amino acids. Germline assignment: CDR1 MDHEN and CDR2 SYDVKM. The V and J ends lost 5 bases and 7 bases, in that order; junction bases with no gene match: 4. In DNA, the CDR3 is TGTGCCAGCAGTGGGGGACAGGGATATACGCAGTATTTT. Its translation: CASSGGQGYTQYF. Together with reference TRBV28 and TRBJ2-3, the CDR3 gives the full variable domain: DVKVTQSSRYLVKRTGEKVFLECVQDMDHENMFWYRQDPGLGLRLIYFSYDVKMKEKGDIPEGYSVSREKKERFSLILESASTNQTSMYLCASSGGQGYTQYFGPGTRLTVL.

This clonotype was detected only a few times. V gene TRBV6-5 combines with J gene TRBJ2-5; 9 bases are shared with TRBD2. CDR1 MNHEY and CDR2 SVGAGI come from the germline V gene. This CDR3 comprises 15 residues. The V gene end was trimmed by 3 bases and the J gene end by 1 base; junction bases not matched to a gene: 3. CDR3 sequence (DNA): TGTGCCAGCAGTTATTTAGCGGGGGCCCAAGAGACCCAGTACTTC. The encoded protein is CASSYLAGAQETQYF.

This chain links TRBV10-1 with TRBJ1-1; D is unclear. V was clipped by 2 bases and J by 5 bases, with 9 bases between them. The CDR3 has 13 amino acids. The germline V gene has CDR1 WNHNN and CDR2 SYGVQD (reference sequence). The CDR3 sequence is CASSENLVTEAFF. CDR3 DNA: TGCGCCAGCAGTGAGAATTTGGTTACTGAAGCTTTCTTT.

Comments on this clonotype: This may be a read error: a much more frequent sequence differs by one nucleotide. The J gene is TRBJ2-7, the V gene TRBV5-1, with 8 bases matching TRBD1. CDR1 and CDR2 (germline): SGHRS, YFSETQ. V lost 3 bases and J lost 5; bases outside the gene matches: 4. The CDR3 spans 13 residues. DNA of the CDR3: TGCGCCAGCAGCTGGGGACAGGAGGACGAGCAGTACTTC. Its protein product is CASSWGQEDEQYF.

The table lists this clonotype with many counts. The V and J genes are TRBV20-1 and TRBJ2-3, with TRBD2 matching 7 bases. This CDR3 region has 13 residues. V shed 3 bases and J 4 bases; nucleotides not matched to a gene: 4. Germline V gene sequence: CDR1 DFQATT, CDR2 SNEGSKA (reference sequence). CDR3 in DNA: TGCAGTGCTAGTGGGGGGGACGCAGATACGCAGTATTTT. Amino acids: CSASGGDADTQYF.

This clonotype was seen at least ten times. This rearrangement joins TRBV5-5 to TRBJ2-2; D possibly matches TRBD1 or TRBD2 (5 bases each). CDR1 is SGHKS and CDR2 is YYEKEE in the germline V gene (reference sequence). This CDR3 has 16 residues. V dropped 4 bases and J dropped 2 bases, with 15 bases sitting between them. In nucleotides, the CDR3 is TGTGCCAGCAGCCAGGAGAGGGACGGAAACACCGGGGAGCTGTTTTTT. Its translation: CASSQERDGNTGELFF.